Below, 21 T cell receptor beta chains from the same sample are listed, as sequenced in a study of shared clonotypes between healthy human individuals. Sequencing was performed with immunoSEQ multiplex PCR; in TCRdb, only in-frame clones are kept and a portion is missing. The sample consists of around 700,000 clones, approximately 74% of them appearing once. Sequenced: memory CD4+ T cells sorted from blood. The subset denotes: CD45RA-negative fraction. The receptors shown here come from a woman aged 30 to 39 in good health.

This clone appeared once. The rearrangement links TRBV19 to TRBJ1-2, with unresolved D. Germline loops: CDR1 LNHDA, CDR2 SQIVND (reference sequence). The V end lost 5 bases, the J end lost 2 bases, and 21 bases lay between the germline ends. CDR3 length equals 17 residues. CDR3 bases: TGTGCCAGTAGTCAACGGACCGCTCGCGCGATGAACTATGGCTACACCTTC. It yields the protein CASSQRTARAMNYGYTF.

Worth noting for this clone: The same CDR3 also results from other DNA sequences found in this sample. The rearrangement uses TRBV14 and TRBJ2-2; perhaps TRBD1 as D (5 bases). Trimming pared 1 base from V and 0 bases from J, leaving 6 bases between. The length of the CDR3 is 15 residues. In germline, CDR1 is SGHDN, CDR2 FVKESK. CDR3 nucleotides: TGTGCCAGCAGCCAAGGACAGACGAACACCGGGGAGCTGTTTTTT. Its protein is CASSQGQTNTGELFF. Based on the CDR3 plus reference TRBV14 and TRBJ2-2, the full variable domain is EAGVTQFPSHSVIEKGQTVTLRCDPISGHDNLYWYRRVMGKEIKFLLHFVKESKQDESGMPNNRFLAERTGGTYSTLKVQPAELEDSGVYFCASSQGQTNTGELFFGEGSRLTVL.

The chain couples TRBV5-1 to TRBJ2-1; 7 nucleotides align to TRBD1. Germline V gene lookup returns CDR1 SGHRS and CDR2 YFSETQ. V was pared by 5 bases and J by 13 bases, with 12 bases of the junction left unmatched. The CDR3 sequence is 13 residues long. CDR3 region: CASSIIETGIQFF. The CDR3 nucleotides read TGCGCCAGCAGTATCATCGAGACAGGGATCCAGTTCTTC.

Notes on this clone: This same CDR3 is encoded by further DNA sequences in the sample. The gene calls are TRBV2 and TRBJ2-1, with D possibly matching TRBD1 (6 bases). The CDR3 is made up of 16 amino acids. V gave up 2 bases and J gave up 0 bases, with 11 bases separating them. Per germline, CDR1 SNHLY and CDR2 FYNNEI. The CDR3 DNA follows: TGTGCCAGCAGTGAATATGGGGGCCGCTCCTACAATGAGCAGTTCTTC. The encoded protein is CASSEYGGRSYNEQFF.

This clone was observed a handful of times. The chain links TRBV5-1 to TRBJ2-7, with 7 bases matching TRBD2. The CDR3 covers 17 residues. The V and J ends lost 1 base and 0 bases, in that order; junction bases with no gene match: 10. CDR1 SGHRS and CDR2 YFSETQ come from the germline V gene. CDR3: CASSLRVSSGSSYEQYF. DNA of the CDR3: TGCGCCAGCAGCTTGCGTGTATCTAGCGGTAGCTCCTACGAGCAGTACTTC.

This clone was observed a few times. The chain employs TRBV25-1 and TRBJ2-1; the D gene is possibly TRBD2 (6 bases). This CDR3 is built from 17 residues. The germline V and J ends were trimmed by 1 base and 1 base, with 14 bases remaining between them. Germline CDR1 and CDR2: MGHDK and SYGVNS. For the CDR3, the DNA is TGTGCCAGCAGTGAATTTAGTAGGAGCGGGTCCTACAATGAGCAGTTCTTC. Its protein product is CASSEFSRSGSYNEQFF.

The CDR3 protein is CASSWGLVNNEQFF. The CDR3 region has the DNA TGTGCCAGCAGTTGGGGACTAGTAAACAATGAGCAGTTCTTC. The chain has TRBV5-4 and TRBJ2-1, with 8 bases fitting TRBD2. This CDR3 region has 14 residues. Germline V gene sequence: CDR1 SGHNT, CDR2 YYREEE (reference sequence). The trim removed 5 bases at V and 5 bases at J, leaving 6 bases unmatched.

The chain uses TRBV5-6 and TRBJ1-5; D may be TRBD1 (6 bases). CDR3 size: 15 residues. CDR1 is SGHDT and CDR2 is YYEEEE in the germline V gene. Trimming removed 4 bases at V and 4 bases at J, with 15 bases between. CDR3 in amino acids: CASSKRTVRNQPQHF. In DNA form, the CDR3 reads TGTGCCAGCAGCAAAAGGACAGTAAGGAATCAGCCCCAGCATTTT.

The chain uses TRBV7-2 and TRBJ2-7; D call uncertain. The ends were cut back, 0 bases at V and 6 bases at J, with 9 bases in the middle. Germline values: CDR1 SGHTA, CDR2 FQGNSA. The CDR3 has 13 residues. CDR3 DNA: TGTGCCAGCAGCTTAGCACGGCTCTCCGAGCAGTACTTC. Its translation: CASSLARLSEQYF.

This clone turned up a few times. The gene calls are TRBV11-3 and TRBJ2-3, with D perhaps TRBD1 (7 bases). Germline assignment: CDR1 SGHNT and CDR2 YENEEA. V was clipped by 4 bases and J by 1 base, with 15 bases between them. The CDR3 runs 16 residues. This CDR3 reads CASSWGGGTGTDTQYF. Here the CDR3 DNA reads TGTGCCAGCAGCTGGGGCGGCGGGACAGGCACAGATACGCAGTATTTT.

The DNA of the CDR3 is TGTGCCAGCAGTTTATCCCCCCCCAGGACTAGCGGGCAAAGTTACAATGAGCAGTTCTTC. Its protein is CASSLSPPRTSGQSYNEQFF. The rearrangement joins TRBV28 to TRBJ2-1; 11 nucleotides agree with TRBD2. This CDR3 has 20 residues. Germline loops: CDR1 MDHEN, CDR2 SYDVKM. V trimming: 1 base; J trimming: 4 bases; junction bases outside the gene matches: 15.

In this sample, this clone turned up once. This chain links TRBV18 with TRBJ2-7, with D perhaps matching TRBD1 (5 bases). V gave up 3 bases and J gave up 7 bases, with 13 bases separating them. CDR1 KGHSH and CDR2 LQKENI come from the germline V gene. This CDR3 contains 13 residues. The CDR3 DNA is TGTGCCAGCTCACCCCCAGGGAAACCGGAGCAGTACTTC. It specifies CASSPPGKPEQYF.

This chain connects TRBV5-4 to TRBJ1-1; D unresolved. The CDR3 runs to 15 residues. Between the trimmed V and J ends, which lost 0 bases and 0 bases, there was a span of 9 bases. CDR1 and CDR2 (germline): SGHNT, YYREEE (reference sequence). This CDR3 is CASSLDQTMNTEAFF. The CDR3 DNA is TGTGCCAGCAGCTTGGATCAGACAATGAACACTGAAGCTTTCTTT.

The chain recombines TRBV5-1 with TRBJ2-3; D call uncertain. V lost 0 bases to trimming and J lost 1 base, with 9 bases between them. Germline V gives CDR1 SGHRS, CDR2 YFSETQ. There are 15 residues in the CDR3. The CDR3 spells CASSLAVAGTDTQYF. CDR3 sequence (DNA): TGCGCCAGCAGCTTGGCCGTAGCCGGCACAGATACGCAGTATTTT.

This clone was observed a few times. This chain connects TRBV29-1 to TRBJ2-1; 12 positions match TRBD2. Germline V gene lookup returns CDR1 SQVTM and CDR2 ANQGSEA. The CDR3 has 14 amino acids. J gave up 8 bases and V 4 bases, and 6 bases lay outside the gene matches. The DNA for the CDR3 is TGCAGCGTTGGTAGGACTAGCGGGAACCATGAGCAGTTCTTC. It specifies CSVGRTSGNHEQFF.

The chain combines TRBV5-4 with TRBJ2-3; 7 bases line up with TRBD1. With 4 bases clipped from V and 0 bases from J, the junction kept 2 bases outside the gene matches. Germline CDR1 is SGHNT and CDR2 is YYREEE (reference sequence). The CDR3 runs 14 residues. In DNA, the CDR3 is TGTGCCAGCAGCCGCAGGGGGAGCACAGATACGCAGTATTTT. The encoded protein is CASSRRGSTDTQYF.

The chain links TRBV11-1 to TRBJ2-7, with 12 bases that match TRBD1. CDR3 length: 15 amino acids. The V gene end was trimmed by 1 base and the J gene end by 7 bases; junction bases not matched to a gene: 5. Germline assignment: CDR1 SGHAT and CDR2 FQDESV (reference sequence). The CDR3 sequence: CASSLDGTGGFEQYF. Written as DNA, the CDR3 is TGTGCCAGCAGCTTAGATGGGACAGGGGGCTTTGAGCAGTACTTC.

V and J are TRBV11-1 and TRBJ2-1; D is undetermined. Germline CDR1 is SGHAT and CDR2 is FQDESV (reference sequence). The CDR3 covers 14 residues. V lost 1 base and J lost 5, with 9 bases in between. The CDR3 protein is CASSLGTTDNEQFF. The CDR3 region has the DNA TGTGCCAGCAGCTTAGGGACCACCGACAATGAGCAGTTCTTC.

This sequence joins TRBV6-1 and TRBJ1-2, with D hard to call. The CDR3 has 13 amino acids. CDR1 is MNHNS, CDR2 SASEGT, per germline. V was pared by 1 base and J by 4 bases, with 7 bases between. CDR3 bases: TGTGCCAGCAGTGAAGTTCCTGGCTATGGCTACACCTTC. Protein: CASSEVPGYGYTF.

This clone was detected a few times. The chain links TRBV7-3 to TRBJ2-5; D is perhaps TRBD1 (6 bases). The CDR3 runs to 14 residues. CDR1 is SGHTA and CDR2 is FQGTGA in the germline V gene. V lost 0 bases and J 2 bases, leaving 7 bases between the germline ends. In nucleotides, the CDR3 is TGTGCCAGCAGCTTAACCAGGGGTCAAGAGACCCAGTACTTC. It translates to CASSLTRGQETQYF. Filled out from reference TRBV7-3 and TRBJ2-5, the complete variable domain reads GAGVSQTPSNKVTEKGKYVELRCDPISGHTALYWYRQSLGQGPEFLIYFQGTGAADDSGLPNDRFFAVRPEGSVSTLKIQRTERGDSAVYLCASSLTRGQETQYFGPGTRLLVL.

The chain recombines TRBV28 with TRBJ1-1; 9 bases match TRBD1. From germline, CDR1 is MDHEN and CDR2 SYDVKM. V lost 5 bases and J lost 11; bases outside the gene matches: 9. The CDR3 has 13 residues. The CDR3 nucleotides are TGTGCCAGCAGTCTACAGGACAGGGGATGGGCTTTCTTT. This sequence encodes CASSLQDRGWAFF.